This record concerns one TCR beta chain sequence. These data come from a study of cytomegalovirus exposure and HLA in healthy donors. The assay was immunoSEQ multiplex PCR, and TCRdb's table has in-frame clones only and misses some. The sample has tens of thousands of clones, around 94% seen once. CDR1 is KGHSH, CDR2 LQKENI, per germline. The CDR3 covers 15 residues. V was clipped by 4 bases and J by 1 base; unmatched bases: 6. The receptor was isolated from a young woman in good health and CMV-seronegative. Sequencing input: PBMCs. The V gene is TRBV18, the J gene TRBJ1-1; 7 bases map to TRBD1. CDR3 sequence reads: CASSRTGQTNTEAFF. The CDR3 bases are TGTGCCAGCTCACGAACGGGACAGACGAACACTGAAGCTTTCTTT.